This TCR beta chain was obtained from a study of blood T cell repertoires in COVID-19. For the study at large: Both acute and convalescent COVID-19 samples were obtained from the United States, Italy and Spain.

Sequenced by immunoSEQ multiplex PCR; TCRdb stores in-frame clones only, minus some. This sample yields approximately 300,000 clones, of which about 80% are seen a single time; around 14% belongs to the top ten. CDR1 and CDR2 from the germline V gene are GTSNPN and SVGIG (reference sequence). V dropped 3 bases and J dropped 4 bases, with 7 bases sitting between them. The CDR3 is 12 amino acids. Sequencing input: peripheral blood. The V gene is TRBV30, the J gene TRBJ1-5; D is unresolved. This clonotype originated in a person in their 70s with COVID-19, enrolled during active disease. The CDR3: CAWSGSNQPQHF. The CDR3 DNA reads TGTGCCTGGAGCGGGTCGAATCAGCCCCAGCATTTT.